This T cell receptor beta chain was obtained from a study of cytomegalovirus exposure and HLA in healthy donors. Germline CDR1 reads MGHRA; CDR2 reads YSYEKL. This CDR3 region has 15 residues. The ends were cut back, 0 bases at V and 2 bases at J, with 10 bases in the middle. This clone has more than one count but fewer than ten. Nominally healthy donors provided the samples, though records likely missed some immune exposures. PCR used 60 Vbeta primers and 13 Jbeta primers. Sequencing used immunoSEQ multiplex PCR; TCRdb keeps in-frame clones, though not all of them. The top ten clones hold roughly 7% of a sample with about 150,000 clones, roughly 9.6% of them seen once.

This sequence joins TRBV4-1 and TRBJ1-2, with a weak D call TRBD1 (6 bases). Sequences were obtained from PBMCs. The sequence was collected from a woman aged 40 to 55 in good health and CMV-seropositive. The CDR3 sequence: CASSQDLGQNYGYTF. DNA of the CDR3: TGCGCCAGCAGCCAAGATTTAGGACAGAACTATGGCTACACCTTC.